The 8 T cell receptor beta chains listed next were all sequenced from one sample in a study of metastatic and nonmetastatic thyroid tumors. The entire patient cohort was treatment-naive prior to thyroid surgery. TCRdb re-clonotyped the PCR reads via MiXCR. This repertoire shows 7,300 or so clones, roughly a third found once; its top ten account for 30% to 40%. Sequenced: adjacent normal tissue. All receptors derive from a female donor with papillary thyroid cancer or a benign thyroid nodule (not recorded which). Some clones in this sample may be carry-over from other donors' samples.

This clone was seen more than once but under ten times. The rearrangement joins TRBV4-2 to TRBJ2-2; no clear D gene. This CDR3 has 13 amino acids. The germline CDR1 and CDR2 sequences are LGHNA and YNFKEQ. Between the trimmed V and J ends, which lost 2 bases and 8 bases, there was a span of 9 bases. CDR3 amino acids: CASSQFYFGELFF. CDR3 bases: TGTGCCAGCAGCCAATTCTACTTTGGGGAGCTGTTTTTT.

This chain joins TRBV5-6 and TRBJ2-7; the D is unclear. Trimming removed 0 bases from V and 3 bases from J, with 10 bases in between. Per germline, CDR1 SGHDT and CDR2 YYEEEE. This CDR3 contains 14 residues. The CDR3 DNA follows: TGTGCCAGCAGCTTGGGACATGTGTACTACGAGCAGTACTTC. Translation: CASSLGHVYYEQYF.

V and J are TRBV10-3 and TRBJ2-7, with 11 bases fitting TRBD1. The CDR3 has 13 amino acids. Germline lookup yields CDR1 ENHRY and CDR2 SYGVKD. Trimming at V came to 6 bases and at J to 3 bases, leaving 1 base not matched to a gene. The CDR3 nucleotides are TGTGCCATCAGAGGGACAGGGGGCTACGAGCAGTACTTC. This translates into CAIRGTGGYEQYF.

The chain combines TRBV6-4 with TRBJ2-3; TRBD2 matches at 10 bases. The CDR3 spans 15 residues. The germline V gene encodes CDR1 MRHNA and CDR2 SNTAGT. After removal of 5 bases from V and 1 base from J, the junction contained 3 bases not matched to a gene. This chain's CDR3 is CASSSGTSGTDTQYF. The CDR3 DNA follows: TGTGCCAGCAGTTCCGGGACTAGCGGCACAGATACGCAGTATTTT.

This clone appeared once. V is TRBV5-6 and J is TRBJ1-6, with a weak D call TRBD1 (6 bases). Germline CDR1 reads SGHDT; CDR2 reads YYEEEE. Trimming pared 3 bases from V and 9 bases from J, leaving 13 bases between. This CDR3 comprises 14 residues. The DNA for the CDR3 is TGTGCCAGCAGCTGGTTCGTAGGGGGTTCACCCCTCCACTTT. This codes for CASSWFVGGSPLHF.

This clone was counted a few times. V usage is TRBV20-1 and J usage is TRBJ2-1; possible D gene TRBD2, 6 bases. Germline V gene data show CDR1 as DFQATT and CDR2 as SNEGSKA (reference sequence). The CDR3 length is 14 residues. V was shortened by 6 bases and J by 0 bases, with 12 bases between the two germline ends. CDR3 nucleotide sequence: TGCAGTGCACGGGACTTCAACTCCTACAATGAGCAGTTCTTC. This gives the protein CSARDFNSYNEQFF.

This chain links TRBV20-1 with TRBJ1-5, with 7 bases matching TRBD1. CDR1 and CDR2 (germline): DFQATT, SNEGSKA (reference sequence). V dropped 3 bases and J dropped 0; count of bases not matched to a gene: 5. The CDR3 sequence is 15 residues long. The DNA for the CDR3 is TGCAGTGCTAGTACGACAGGGTATAGCAATCAGCCCCAGCATTTT. Its translation is CSASTTGYSNQPQHF.

This chain uses TRBV20-1 with TRBJ2-5; possible D gene TRBD2, 7 bases. The V end was cut by 4 bases, the J end by 1 base, with 13 bases between. The CDR3 has 14 residues. The germline gives CDR1 DFQATT, CDR2 SNEGSKA (reference sequence). The CDR3 region is CSANGGGGQETQYF. CDR3 sequence (DNA): TGCAGTGCTAATGGGGGCGGGGGCCAAGAGACCCAGTACTTC.